This is a list of T cell receptor beta chains from one sample in a study of blood T cell repertoires in COVID-19. Only in-frame clones appear in the TCRdb table, and some are missing; sequencing was by immunoSEQ multiplex PCR. Of about 100,000 clones in the sample, approximately 82% were seen once. The source material was peripheral blood. The receptors shown here come from a man aged 60 to 75 with active or convalescent COVID-19. Each CDR3 is given with its conserved first and last residue. A D gene is named only where the DNA matches it firmly. Rows may omit the clone size; those that give it use once, few, many or a size class.

cdr3_nt cdr3_aa j_call d_call clone_size v_call
TGTGCCAGTAGTATAGGCTTTACCGGGGCTAATGAAAAACTGTTTTTT CASSIGFTGANEKLFF TRBJ1-4 . . TRBV19
TGTGCCAGCAGCCCCAGACAGGGCGGCAATCAGCCCCAGCATTTT CASSPRQGGNQPQHF TRBJ1-5 TRBD1 . TRBV3-1/TRBV3-2
TGTGCCAGAGAGAGGACTCAGGGGACTGAAGCTTTCTTT CARERTQGTEAFF TRBJ1-1 . . TRBV2
TGTGCCAGCAGCTTAGACCCAGGTCAGATAGAGACCCAGTACTTC CASSLDPGQIETQYF TRBJ2-5 . . TRBV7-6
TGTGCCAGTAGTATGCTCGGGAGCTTTCCCACAGATACGCAGTATTTT CASSMLGSFPTDTQYF TRBJ2-3 . few TRBV19
TGTGCCAGCTCACCGGTCGTCGGCGGGGGGAGCACAGATACGCAGTATTTT CASSPVVGGGSTDTQYF TRBJ2-3 TRBD2 once TRBV18
TGTGCCAGCTCAGAGACGACCGGGACTAGGAATGAGCAGTTCTTC CASSETTGTRNEQFF TRBJ2-1 TRBD2 . TRBV18
TGTGCCAGCACCAAAGACAGGGGGCGCATTGAAAAACTGTTTTTT CASTKDRGRIEKLFF TRBJ1-4 TRBD1 once TRBV2
TGTGCCAGCTCCAACCGGGACAGTCCGTTCTTC CASSNRDSPFF TRBJ2-1 TRBD1 . TRBV18
TGTGCCAGCAGCTTGTTAGCGGGGGCCCCTAGCACAGATACGCAGTATTTT CASSLLAGAPSTDTQYF TRBJ2-3 TRBD2 . TRBV7-9
TGTGCAAGTCGCCCGCAGGGCAGAAGGTGGACTGAAGCTTTCTTT CASRPQGRRWTEAFF TRBJ1-1 . . TRBV12-2
TGTGCCAGCAGCCAAGATTCGAATTCACCCCTCCACTTT CASSQDSNSPLHF TRBJ1-6 . . TRBV14
TGTGCCAGCAGCCACCCCCCGACAGGCCTGAGCTCCTACAATGAGCAGTTCTTC CASSHPPTGLSSYNEQFF TRBJ2-1 . . TRBV3-1/TRBV3-2
TGTGCCAGCTCACCACCTAGCGGCTACAATGAGCAGTTCTTC CASSPPSGYNEQFF TRBJ2-1 . . TRBV18
TGTGCCAGCAGTTACTCGGGGGCAGTGGCTAATGAAAAACTGTTTTTT CASSYSGAVANEKLFF TRBJ1-4 . . TRBV6-5
TGTGCCTGGAGCGCCTTTGGCGGGAGAGGCCCCACAGATACGCAGTATTTT CAWSAFGGRGPTDTQYF TRBJ2-3 TRBD2 few TRBV30
TGTGCAAGTCGCCAGGACAGGGTGCCCACTGAAGCTTTCTTT CASRQDRVPTEAFF TRBJ1-1 . . TRBV12-2
TGTGCCAGCAGAGTCCAGGGGAGCTACGAGCAGTACTTC CASRVQGSYEQYF TRBJ2-7 . . TRBV12-3/TRBV12-4
TGTGCCAGCTCACCGTTTGTACTAGCGGGCGGGAGCTCCTACAATGAGCAGTTCTTC CASSPFVLAGGSSYNEQFF TRBJ2-1 TRBD2 . TRBV18
TGTGCCAGCTCACCAGCCGGGACTAGCGGACGACTCACAGATACGCAGTATTTT CASSPAGTSGRLTDTQYF TRBJ2-3 TRBD2 . TRBV18
TGCGCCAGCAGACGTCTGGGGATAAGGAGGGGCTACACCTTC CASRRLGIRRGYTF TRBJ1-2 . . TRBV23-1
TGTGCCAGCAGCCCCCGTCGCGGGACTGCCAAAAACATTCAGTACTTC CASSPRRGTAKNIQYF TRBJ2-4 . . TRBV11-2
TGTGCCAGCTCCTTACTTGCAACTAATGAAAAACTGTTTTTT CASSLLATNEKLFF TRBJ1-4 . . TRBV18
TGTGCCACCCAACACTTGAGGGGGCGAGGTAACTATGGCTACACCTTC CATQHLRGRGNYGYTF TRBJ1-2 TRBD1 . TRBV7-9
TGTGCCGCGTGTAATCAGCCCCAGCATTTT CAACNQPQHF TRBJ1-5 . . TRBV19
TGTGCCAGTAGTAATCGGGACAGAGAATTTTTAAACTATGGCTACACCTTC CASSNRDREFLNYGYTF TRBJ1-2 TRBD1 . TRBV19
TGCGCCAGCAGTGAAGCCGCTAGCGGGACGGGTACGCAGTATTTT CASSEAASGTGTQYF TRBJ2-3 TRBD2 few TRBV10-1
TGTGCCAGCAGTTCTACTAGCGGGGGGTCCTACGAGCAGTACTTC CASSSTSGGSYEQYF TRBJ2-7 TRBD2 . TRBV28
TGTGCCAGCAGCCAGACAGGGGGCTACGAGCAGTACTTC CASSQTGGYEQYF TRBJ2-7 TRBD1 . TRBV3-1/TRBV3-2
TGTGCCAGCAGCTTGGGGGCAGAACAAGAGACCCAGTACTTC CASSLGAEQETQYF TRBJ2-5 . . TRBV5-6
TGCGCCAGCAGCCCCGGGGGGTTGCGTGGCTACACCTTC CASSPGGLRGYTF TRBJ1-2 . . TRBV5-1
TGTGCCAGCAGCCCTAGCGGGGGTAGGGAAGCTTTCTTT CASSPSGGREAFF TRBJ1-1 . . TRBV12-3/TRBV12-4
TGTGCCAGCAGTTACCCGGGTGAGACCCAGTACTTC CASSYPGETQYF TRBJ2-5 . few TRBV6-5
TGCGCCAGCAGTCCGACTCCGAACACCGGGGAGCTGTTTTTT CASSPTPNTGELFF TRBJ2-2 . . TRBV10-2
TGTGCCAGCAGTTACTCGGGGGGTGCTGGCTACACCTTC CASSYSGGAGYTF TRBJ1-2 . . TRBV6-5
TGTGCCAGCAGCTTAGATGGTTGGACAGTACAATCACCCCTCCACTTT CASSLDGWTVQSPLHF TRBJ1-6 . . TRBV7-8
TGCGCCAGCAGCCCCACATGGCTGAACACTGAAGCTTTCTTT CASSPTWLNTEAFF TRBJ1-1 . few TRBV4-1
TGTGCCAGCAGCCCCTCGGGGTACGAGCAGTACTTC CASSPSGYEQYF TRBJ2-7 . . TRBV12-3/TRBV12-4
TGTGCCACCTCCCAGCGGGTTTTGGAAGGGGCCAACGTCCTGACTTTC CATSQRVLEGANVLTF TRBJ2-6 . . TRBV24-1
TGCGCCAGCAGCCTAGAACGCTCCTATGGCTACACCTTC CASSLERSYGYTF TRBJ1-2 . . TRBV5-1
TGTGCCAGCAGCCAAGTGAGGGGACGGGAGAGGCGAGCGACCCAGTACTTC CASSQVRGRERRATQYF TRBJ2-5 . . TRBV3-1/TRBV3-2
TGTGCCAGCAGCCTTGCGCCTGCGGGAGGGGTAGGGGAGCAGTTCTTC CASSLAPAGGVGEQFF TRBJ2-1 TRBD2 . TRBV5-4
TGTGCCAGCAGCAAAGAGGGACTAGCGGGAGAGATTTTGTACGAGCAGTACTTC CASSKEGLAGEILYEQYF TRBJ2-7 . . TRBV21-1
TGTGCCAGCAGCTCAATGGGACTAGCGGGACCCTCCTACAATGAGCAGTTCTTC CASSSMGLAGPSYNEQFF TRBJ2-1 TRBD2 once TRBV5-8
TGTGCCAGCAGCTTATATCCCGCCGCGGTGAACACTGAAGCTTTCTTT CASSLYPAAVNTEAFF TRBJ1-1 . few TRBV11-2
TGTGCCAGTAGCCGAGCGGGTTTTAATCAGCCCCAGCATTTT CASSRAGFNQPQHF TRBJ1-5 . few TRBV19
TGTGCCAGCAGTGAAGCACAGGGGGCGAGAAACACCATATATTTT CASSEAQGARNTIYF TRBJ1-3 TRBD1 few TRBV6-1
TGCGCCAGCAGCCAAGAGGACAGGGTGAACACTGAAGCTTTCTTT CASSQEDRVNTEAFF TRBJ1-1 TRBD1 . TRBV4-1
TGTGCCTGGAGCCCGAATCCTAGCGGGATGGTGGATACCGGGGAGCTGTTTTTT CAWSPNPSGMVDTGELFF TRBJ2-2 TRBD2 . TRBV30
TGCGCCAGCAGCCAAGAGTCTGCTCAGGGGGCTGATTCACCCCTCCACTTT CASSQESAQGADSPLHF TRBJ1-6 TRBD1 once TRBV4-1
TGTGCCAGCAGTCTTAGGGCCGGGGGAGGCTACACCTTC CASSLRAGGGYTF TRBJ1-2 . . TRBV27
TGCGCCAGCAGCTTGGCCGAGGCCGAACCGGATGAGCAGTTCTTC CASSLAEAEPDEQFF TRBJ2-1 . . TRBV5-1
TGTGCCAGCAGAGTTAGCGGGAGACATGAGCAGTTCTTC CASRVSGRHEQFF TRBJ2-1 TRBD2 . TRBV27
TGTGCCAGCAGCCTGGGGTCTAGCGGGGGATACAATGAGCAGTTCTTC CASSLGSSGGYNEQFF TRBJ2-1 TRBD2 . TRBV5-4
TGTGCCACCACTGCCGGTTGGGAGCAGTTCTTC CATTAGWEQFF TRBJ2-1 . . TRBV10-3
TGTGCCAGCAGTCCCTCAGGCCGCGGGAGGGCCGCCGAGCAGTACTTC CASSPSGRGRAAEQYF TRBJ2-7 TRBD2 . TRBV28
TGTGCCAGCAGCATAGGGGGCGGTCAGAACATTCAGTACTTC CASSIGGGQNIQYF TRBJ2-4 TRBD1 . TRBV7-9
TGTGCCAGCAGTGACCCGGGACTAGCGGGAGTCCTGGAGACCCAGTACTTC CASSDPGLAGVLETQYF TRBJ2-5 TRBD2 . TRBV7-2